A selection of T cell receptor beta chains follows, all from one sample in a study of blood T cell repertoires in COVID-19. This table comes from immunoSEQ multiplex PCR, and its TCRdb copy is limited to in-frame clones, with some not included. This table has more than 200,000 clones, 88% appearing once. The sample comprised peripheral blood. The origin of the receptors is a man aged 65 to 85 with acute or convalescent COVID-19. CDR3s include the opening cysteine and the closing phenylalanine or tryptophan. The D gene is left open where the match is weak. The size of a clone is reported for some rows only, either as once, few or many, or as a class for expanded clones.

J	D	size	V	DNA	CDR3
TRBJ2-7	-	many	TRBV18	TGTGCCAGCTCAGGTGACAGCGTGTACGAGCAGTACTTC	CASSGDSVYEQYF
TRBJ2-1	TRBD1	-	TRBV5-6	TGTGCCAGCAGCTTGGCTCTGGGACAGGGTGAGCAGTTCTTC	CASSLALGQGEQFF
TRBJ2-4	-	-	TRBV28	TGTGCCAGCCGTTCCGGTAGAGTCGGTTTAGCCAAAAACATTCAGTACTTC	CASRSGRVGLAKNIQYF
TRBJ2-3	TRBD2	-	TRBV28	TGTGCCAGCCGCCTCCCGGGACTAGCGGGTCTCTCTAGCACAGATACGCAGTATTTT	CASRLPGLAGLSSTDTQYF
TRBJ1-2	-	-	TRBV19	TGTGCCAGTCACCCCGAAGGGGGTCGGGTAGACGGCTACACCTTC	CASHPEGGRVDGYTF
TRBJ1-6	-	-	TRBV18	TGTGCCAGCTCACCAAACAGCCCCTATAATTCACCCCTCCACTTT	CASSPNSPYNSPLHF
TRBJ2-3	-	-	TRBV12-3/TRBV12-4	TGTGCCAGCAGTTTAAGTGCCACCGAGGAGTATTTT	CASSLSATEEYF
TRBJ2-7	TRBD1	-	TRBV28	TGTGCCAGCAGCCAACCCGGGACAGGGCTCTACGAGCAGTACTTC	CASSQPGTGLYEQYF
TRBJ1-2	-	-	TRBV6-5	TGTGCCAGCAGTAGGACAGTTGACGGCTACACCTTC	CASSRTVDGYTF
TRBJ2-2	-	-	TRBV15	TGTGCCACCAGCAGATCCCCAGGAAAAAACACCGGGGAGCTGTTTTTT	CATSRSPGKNTGELFF
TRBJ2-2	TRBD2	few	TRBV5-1	TGCGCCAGCAGCCCCTTTGCTAGCGGGACGAACACCGGGGAGCTGTTTTTT	CASSPFASGTNTGELFF
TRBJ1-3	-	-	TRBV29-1	TGCAGCGTTCTACAGGGAGGGGACACCATATATTTT	CSVLQGGDTIYF
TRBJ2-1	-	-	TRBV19	TGTGCCAGTAGTGGCAGGGTACATGAGCAGTTCTTC	CASSGRVHEQFF
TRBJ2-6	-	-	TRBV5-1	TGCGCCAGCAGCCGAGGACGGGGGTCTGGGGCCAACGTCCTGACTTTC	CASSRGRGSGANVLTF
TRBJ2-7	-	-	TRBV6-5	TGTGCCAGCAGTTACGGCAGGCCAAGCTCCTACGAGCAGTACTTC	CASSYGRPSSYEQYF
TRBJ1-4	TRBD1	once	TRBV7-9	TGTGCCAGCAGCTTAGTCCTACAGGGGTCTAATGAAAAACTGTTTTTT	CASSLVLQGSNEKLFF
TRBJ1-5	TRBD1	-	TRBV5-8	TGTGCCAGCAGCTTGGCAGGACAGGGAATCCCTGCCCCATGGCATTTT	CASSLAGQGIPAPWHF
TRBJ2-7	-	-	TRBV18	TGTGCCAGCTCACCGAGGGACACCTCCTACGAGCAGTACTTC	CASSPRDTSYEQYF
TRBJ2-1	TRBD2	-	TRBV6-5	TGTGCCAGCAGTTACAGTCTGACTAGCGGTGGTGAGCAGTTCTTC	CASSYSLTSGGEQFF
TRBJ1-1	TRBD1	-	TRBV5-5	TGTGCCAGCAGGCTGGGACAGATGAACACTGAAGCTTTCTTT	CASRLGQMNTEAFF
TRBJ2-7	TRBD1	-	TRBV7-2	TGTGCCAGCAGCTTCCGGGACAGGGTCTACGAGCAGTACTTC	CASSFRDRVYEQYF
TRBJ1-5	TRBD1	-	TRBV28	TGTGCCAGCAAGACCGGGACAGGGATCAATCAGCCCCAGCATTTT	CASKTGTGINQPQHF
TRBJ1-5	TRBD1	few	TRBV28	TGTGCCAGCAGTCTGGACAGGGTAAAGAATCAGCCCCAGCATTTT	CASSLDRVKNQPQHF
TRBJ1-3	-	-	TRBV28	TGTGCCAGCAGTTTAAGTCGGTTAACCTCTGGAAACACCATATATTTT	CASSLSRLTSGNTIYF
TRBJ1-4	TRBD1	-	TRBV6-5	TGTGCCAGCAGAACAGGGGGCGCGGGGAAGGAAAAACTGTTTTTT	CASRTGGAGKEKLFF
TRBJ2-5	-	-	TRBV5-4	TGTGCCAGCAGCTATTCGGGATACCAAGAGACCCAGTACTTC	CASSYSGYQETQYF
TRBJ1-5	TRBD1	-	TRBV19	TGTGCCAGTAGTGAGACAGGGGCGCTCAATCAGCCCCAGCATTTT	CASSETGALNQPQHF
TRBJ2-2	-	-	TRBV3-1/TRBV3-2	TGTGCCAGCAGCCAAGATATTGGTATTGGGACAACCCCTACCCAGACCGGGGAGCTGTTTTTT	CASSQDIGIGTTPTQTGELFF
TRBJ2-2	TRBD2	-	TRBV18	TGTGCCAGCTCACCTAGCGGGAGGGCCAACACCGGGGAGCTGTTTTTT	CASSPSGRANTGELFF
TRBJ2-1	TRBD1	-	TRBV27	TGTGCCAGCAGTTTAGGCCCCAGGGGGCACGATGAGCAGTTCTTC	CASSLGPRGHDEQFF
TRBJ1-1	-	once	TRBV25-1	TGTGCCAGCAGTGAAGGCGGGAGATTGAACACTGAAGCTTTCTTT	CASSEGGRLNTEAFF
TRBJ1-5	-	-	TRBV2	TGTGCCAGCGGGACATGGGGCAATCAGCCCCAGCATTTT	CASGTWGNQPQHF
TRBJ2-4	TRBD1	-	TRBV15	TGTGCCACCAGGACAGGGGGGGGAAACATTCAGTACTTC	CATRTGGGNIQYF
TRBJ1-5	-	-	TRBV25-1	TGTGCCAGCAGTGAATCAGGCGTTAATCAGCCCCAGCATTTT	CASSESGVNQPQHF
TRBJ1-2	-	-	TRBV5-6	TGTGCCAGCAGCTGGGGAGGGAGTGGCTACACCTTC	CASSWGGSGYTF
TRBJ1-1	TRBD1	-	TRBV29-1	TGCAGCGTCGACAGGGGTACTGAAGCTTTCTTT	CSVDRGTEAFF
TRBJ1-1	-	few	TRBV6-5	TGTGCCAGCAGTTATGCAGGGCGGAACACTGAAGCTTTCTTT	CASSYAGRNTEAFF
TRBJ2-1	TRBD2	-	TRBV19	TGTGCCAGTAGTGTGGGGGGGATTAACAATGAGCAGTTCTTC	CASSVGGINNEQFF
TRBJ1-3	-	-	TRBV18	TGTGCCAGCTCACCGACGACGGGGGTCAATGGAAACACCATATATTTT	CASSPTTGVNGNTIYF
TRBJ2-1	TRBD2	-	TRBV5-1	TGCGCCAGCAGCTTGGCCCCGGGACTAGCGGGACTCGCCTACAATGAGCAGTTCTTC	CASSLAPGLAGLAYNEQFF
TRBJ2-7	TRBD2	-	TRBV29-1	TGCAGCGTTGGCCTCCGAGCTAGCGGTTCCTACGAGCAGTACTTC	CSVGLRASGSYEQYF
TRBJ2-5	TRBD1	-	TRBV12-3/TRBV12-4	TGTGCCAGCAGTAGGGACAGGGAGACCCAGTACTTC	CASSRDRETQYF
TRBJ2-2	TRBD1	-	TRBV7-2	TGTGCCAGCAGCTTTAGGGGGCAGACCGGGGAGCTGTTTTTT	CASSFRGQTGELFF
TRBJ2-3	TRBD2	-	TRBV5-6	TGTGCCAGCAGCTTCGCTTTTGGGACTAGCGGGAGGGTAGATACGCAGTATTTT	CASSFAFGTSGRVDTQYF
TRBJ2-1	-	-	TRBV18	TGTGCCAGCTCAAACAGGGAGTACAATGAGCAGTTCTTC	CASSNREYNEQFF
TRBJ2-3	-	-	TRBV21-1	TGTGCCAGCAGCAAACTAAGCGGGAGTACAGATACGCAGTATTTT	CASSKLSGSTDTQYF
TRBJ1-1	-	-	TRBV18	TGTGCCAGCTCACTAACTTACGAGAACACTGAAGCTTTCTTT	CASSLTYENTEAFF
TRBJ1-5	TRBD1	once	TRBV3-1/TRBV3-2	TGTGCCAGCAGCCAGGGACAGGGGCAGCCCCAGCATTTT	CASSQGQGQPQHF
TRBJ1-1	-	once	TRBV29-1	TGCAGCGTTGATCCGGCGGGGCCGATTATGAACACTGAAGCTTTCTTT	CSVDPAGPIMNTEAFF
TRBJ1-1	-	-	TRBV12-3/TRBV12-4	TGTGCCAGCAGGTCGCAGTCCAACACTGAAGCTTTCTTT	CASRSQSNTEAFF
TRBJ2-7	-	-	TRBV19	TGTGCCAGTAGTATACAGGCCTCTCCCAACTCCTACGAGCAGTACTTC	CASSIQASPNSYEQYF
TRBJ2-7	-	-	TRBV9	TGTGCCAGCAGCGTCGAGGACAGCTCCTACGAGCAGTACTTC	CASSVEDSSYEQYF
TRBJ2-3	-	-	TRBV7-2	TGTGCCAGCAGCTCGACTACATATTACACAGATACGCAGTATTTT	CASSSTTYYTDTQYF
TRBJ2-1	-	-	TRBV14	TGTGCCAGCAGCCCTCTGTCCTACAATGAGCAGTTCTTC	CASSPLSYNEQFF
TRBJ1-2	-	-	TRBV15	TGTGCCACCAGCCCGAGGAAGGGGCACAACTATGGCTACACCTTC	CATSPRKGHNYGYTF
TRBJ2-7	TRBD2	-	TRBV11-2	TGTGCCAGCAGCTTAGCGGGAGGGTTTCTTAACGAGCAGTACTTC	CASSLAGGFLNEQYF
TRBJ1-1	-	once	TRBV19	TGTGCCAGTAACCTATGGGCAGGTACTGAAGCTTTCTTT	CASNLWAGTEAFF
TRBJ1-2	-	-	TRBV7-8	TGTGCCAGCAGCTCGACAGGAGTCTATGGCTACACCTTC	CASSSTGVYGYTF
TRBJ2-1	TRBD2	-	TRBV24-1	TGTGCCACCAGTAGGGCGGGAGGATCAAATGAGCAGTTCTTC	CATSRAGGSNEQFF
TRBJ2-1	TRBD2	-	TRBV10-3	TGTGCCATCAGTGAGTCGCGACTAGCGGGGAACAATGAGCAGTTCTTC	CAISESRLAGNNEQFF